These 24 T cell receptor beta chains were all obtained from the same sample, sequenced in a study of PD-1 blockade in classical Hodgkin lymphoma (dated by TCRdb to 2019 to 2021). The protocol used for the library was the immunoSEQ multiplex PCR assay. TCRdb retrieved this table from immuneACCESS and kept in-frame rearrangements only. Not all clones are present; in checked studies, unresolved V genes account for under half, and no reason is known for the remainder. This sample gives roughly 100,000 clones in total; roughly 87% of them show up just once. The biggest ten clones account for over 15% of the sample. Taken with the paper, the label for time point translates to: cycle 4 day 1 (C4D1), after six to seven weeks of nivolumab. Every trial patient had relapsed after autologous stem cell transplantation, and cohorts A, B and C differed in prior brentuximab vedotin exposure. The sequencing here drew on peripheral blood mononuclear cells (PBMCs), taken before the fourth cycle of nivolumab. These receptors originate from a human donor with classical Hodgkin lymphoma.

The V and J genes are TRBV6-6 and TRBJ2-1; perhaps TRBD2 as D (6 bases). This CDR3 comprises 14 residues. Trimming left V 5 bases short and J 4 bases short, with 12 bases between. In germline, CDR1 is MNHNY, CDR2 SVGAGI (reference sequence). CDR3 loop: CASSLGLSYNEQFF. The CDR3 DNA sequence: TGTGCCAGCAGTCTGGGACTCTCATACAATGAGCAGTTCTTC.

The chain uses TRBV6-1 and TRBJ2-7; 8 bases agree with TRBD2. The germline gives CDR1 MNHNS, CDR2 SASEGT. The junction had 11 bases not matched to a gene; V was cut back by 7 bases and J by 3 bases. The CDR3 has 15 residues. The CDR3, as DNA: TGTGCCAGCAAGGAGGTCCGGGAGGGTCTCTACGAGCAGTACTTC. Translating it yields CASKEVREGLYEQYF.

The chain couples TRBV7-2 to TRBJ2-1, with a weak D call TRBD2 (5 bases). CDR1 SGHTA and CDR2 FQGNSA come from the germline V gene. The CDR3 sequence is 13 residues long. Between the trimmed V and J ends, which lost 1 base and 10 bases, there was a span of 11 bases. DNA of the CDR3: TGTGCCAGCAGCTTAGGGGAGTTCAGGGAGCAGTTCTTC. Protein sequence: CASSLGEFREQFF. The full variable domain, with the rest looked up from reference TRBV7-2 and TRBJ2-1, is GAGVSQSPSNKVTEKGKDVELRCDPISGHTALYWYRQSLGQGLEFLIYFQGNSAPDKSGLPSDRFSAERTGGSVSTLTIQRTQQEDSAVYLCASSLGEFREQFFGPGTRLTVL.

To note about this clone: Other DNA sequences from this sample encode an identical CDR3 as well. CDR3 nucleotide sequence: TGTGCCAGTAGTATGGGTCAGGGGGCTTACGAGCAGTACTTC. Protein sequence: CASSMGQGAYEQYF. The J gene is TRBJ2-7, the V gene TRBV19, with 8 bases aligning to TRBD1. The CDR3 length is 14 residues. Per the germline V gene, CDR1 is LNHDA and CDR2 is SQIVND (reference sequence). Losses at the gene ends were 3 bases for V and 4 bases for J; bases not matched to a gene: 5.

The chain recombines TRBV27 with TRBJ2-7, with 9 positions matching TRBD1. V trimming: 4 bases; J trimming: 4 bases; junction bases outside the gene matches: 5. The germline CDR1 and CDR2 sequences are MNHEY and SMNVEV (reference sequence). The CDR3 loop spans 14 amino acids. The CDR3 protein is CASSSAGQGYEQYF. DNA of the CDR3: TGTGCCAGCAGTTCAGCGGGACAGGGTTACGAGCAGTACTTC.

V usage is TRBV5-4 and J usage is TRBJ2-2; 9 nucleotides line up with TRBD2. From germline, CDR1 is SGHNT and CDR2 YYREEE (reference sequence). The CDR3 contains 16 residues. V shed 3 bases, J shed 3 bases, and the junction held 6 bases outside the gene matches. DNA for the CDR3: TGTGCCAGCAGCTATGGCGGGAGGGCGGACACCGGGGAGCTGTTTTTT. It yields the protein CASSYGGRADTGELFF.

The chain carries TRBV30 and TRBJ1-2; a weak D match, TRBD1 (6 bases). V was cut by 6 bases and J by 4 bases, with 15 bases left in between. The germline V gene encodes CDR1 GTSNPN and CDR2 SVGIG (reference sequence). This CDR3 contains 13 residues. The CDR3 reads CACFAGGPYGYTF. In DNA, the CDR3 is TGTGCCTGCTTCGCCGGGGGGCCCTATGGCTACACCTTC.

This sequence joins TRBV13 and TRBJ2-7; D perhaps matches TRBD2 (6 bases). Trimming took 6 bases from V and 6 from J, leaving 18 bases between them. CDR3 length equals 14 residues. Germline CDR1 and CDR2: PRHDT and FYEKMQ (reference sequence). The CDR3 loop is CASSLEGNWGEQYF. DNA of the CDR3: TGTGCCAGCAGTCTGGAGGGCAATTGGGGCGAGCAGTACTTC.

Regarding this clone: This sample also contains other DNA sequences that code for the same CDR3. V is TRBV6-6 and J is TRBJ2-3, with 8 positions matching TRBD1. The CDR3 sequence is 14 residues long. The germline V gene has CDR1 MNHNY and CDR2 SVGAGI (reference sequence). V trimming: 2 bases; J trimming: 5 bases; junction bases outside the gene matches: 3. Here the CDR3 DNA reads TGTGCCAGCAGTTACGACAGGGGAGGAGATACGCAGTATTTT. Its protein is CASSYDRGGDTQYF.

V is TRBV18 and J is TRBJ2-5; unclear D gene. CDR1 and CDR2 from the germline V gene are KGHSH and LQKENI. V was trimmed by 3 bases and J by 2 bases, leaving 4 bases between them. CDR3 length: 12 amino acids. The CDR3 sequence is CASSPMQETQYF. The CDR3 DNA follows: TGTGCCAGCTCACCGATGCAAGAGACCCAGTACTTC.

The CDR3 nucleotides are TGTGCCAGCAGTAGCGGCTCCTACGAGCAGTACTTC. This translates into CASSSGSYEQYF. V usage is TRBV6-5 and J usage is TRBJ2-7, with D perhaps matching TRBD2 (5 bases). Trimming shortened V by 5 bases and J by 0 bases, and 5 bases separated the two germline ends. Germline CDR1 reads MNHEY; CDR2 reads SVGAGI. This CDR3 has 12 amino acids.

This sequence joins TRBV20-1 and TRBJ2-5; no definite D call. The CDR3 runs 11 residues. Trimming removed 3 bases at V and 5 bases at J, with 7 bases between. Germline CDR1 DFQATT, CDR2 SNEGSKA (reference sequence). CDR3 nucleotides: TGCAGTGCTAGGCAGAGGGAGACCCAGTACTTC. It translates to CSARQRETQYF.

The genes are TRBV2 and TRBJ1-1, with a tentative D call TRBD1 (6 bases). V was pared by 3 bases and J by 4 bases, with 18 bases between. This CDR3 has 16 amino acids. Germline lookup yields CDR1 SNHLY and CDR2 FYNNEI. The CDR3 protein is CASSEGVGGRSTEAFF. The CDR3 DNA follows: TGTGCCAGCAGTGAGGGGGTAGGGGGGCGAAGCACTGAAGCTTTCTTT.

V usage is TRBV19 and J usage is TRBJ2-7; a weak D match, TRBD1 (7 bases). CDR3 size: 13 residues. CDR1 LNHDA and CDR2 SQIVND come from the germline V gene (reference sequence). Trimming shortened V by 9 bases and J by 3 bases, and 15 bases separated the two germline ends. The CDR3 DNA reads TGTGCCAGCATCGGAGGGGGCGACTACGAGCAGTACTTC. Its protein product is CASIGGGDYEQYF.

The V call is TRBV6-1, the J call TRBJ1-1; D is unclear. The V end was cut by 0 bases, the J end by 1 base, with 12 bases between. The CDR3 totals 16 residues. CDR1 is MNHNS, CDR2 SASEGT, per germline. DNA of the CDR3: TGTGCCAGCAGTGAAGCGCTGGTGGGAGGGAACACTGAAGCTTTCTTT. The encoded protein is CASSEALVGGNTEAFF.

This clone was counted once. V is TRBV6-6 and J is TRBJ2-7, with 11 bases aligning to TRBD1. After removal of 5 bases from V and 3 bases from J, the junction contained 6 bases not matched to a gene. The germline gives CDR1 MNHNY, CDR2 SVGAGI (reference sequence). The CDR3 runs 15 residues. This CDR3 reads CASSAGTGGDYEQYF. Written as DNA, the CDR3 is TGTGCCAGCAGTGCCGGGACAGGGGGAGACTACGAGCAGTACTTC.

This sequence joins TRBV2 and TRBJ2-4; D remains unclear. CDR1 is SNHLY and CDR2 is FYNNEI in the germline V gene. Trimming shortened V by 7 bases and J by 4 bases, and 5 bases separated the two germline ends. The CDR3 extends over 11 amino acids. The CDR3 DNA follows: TGTGCCAGCAACAATAAAAACATTCAGTACTTC. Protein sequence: CASNNKNIQYF.

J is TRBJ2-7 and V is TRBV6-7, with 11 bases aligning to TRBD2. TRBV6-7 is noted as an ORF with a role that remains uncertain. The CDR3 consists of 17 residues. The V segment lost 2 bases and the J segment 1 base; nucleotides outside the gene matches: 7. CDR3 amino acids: CASSYDDSGRASYEQYF. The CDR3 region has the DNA TGTGCCAGCAGTTACGACGATAGCGGGAGGGCTTCCTACGAGCAGTACTTC.

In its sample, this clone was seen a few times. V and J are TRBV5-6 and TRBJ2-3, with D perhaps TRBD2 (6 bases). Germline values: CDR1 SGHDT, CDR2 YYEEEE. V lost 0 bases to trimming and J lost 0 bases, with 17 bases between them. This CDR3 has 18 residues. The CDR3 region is CASSLGSGPYSSTDTQYF. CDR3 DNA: TGTGCCAGCAGCTTGGGTAGCGGACCCTATTCTAGCACAGATACGCAGTATTTT.

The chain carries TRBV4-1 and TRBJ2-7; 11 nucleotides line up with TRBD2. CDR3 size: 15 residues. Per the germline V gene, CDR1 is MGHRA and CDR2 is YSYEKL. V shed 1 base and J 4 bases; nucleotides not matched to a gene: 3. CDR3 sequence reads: CASSQVGLADYEQYF. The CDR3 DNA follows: TGCGCCAGCAGCCAAGTGGGACTAGCGGATTACGAGCAGTACTTC.

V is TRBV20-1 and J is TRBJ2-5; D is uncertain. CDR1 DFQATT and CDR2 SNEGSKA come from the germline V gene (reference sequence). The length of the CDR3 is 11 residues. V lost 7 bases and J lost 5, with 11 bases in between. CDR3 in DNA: TGCAGTGTGAGCACCCGGGAGACCCAGTACTTC. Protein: CSVSTRETQYF.

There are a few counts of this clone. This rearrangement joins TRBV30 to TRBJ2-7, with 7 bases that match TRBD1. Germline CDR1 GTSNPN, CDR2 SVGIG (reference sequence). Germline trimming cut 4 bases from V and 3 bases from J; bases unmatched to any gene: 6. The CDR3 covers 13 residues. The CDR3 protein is CAWNRQGDYEQYF. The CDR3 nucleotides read TGTGCCTGGAACCGGCAGGGGGACTACGAGCAGTACTTC.

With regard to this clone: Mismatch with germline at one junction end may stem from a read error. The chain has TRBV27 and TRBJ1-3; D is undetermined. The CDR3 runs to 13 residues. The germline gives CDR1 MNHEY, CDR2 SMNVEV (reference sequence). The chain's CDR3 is CASRGSSRNTIYF. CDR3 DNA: TGTGCCAGCAGGGGGTCCTCTAGAAACACCATATATTTT.

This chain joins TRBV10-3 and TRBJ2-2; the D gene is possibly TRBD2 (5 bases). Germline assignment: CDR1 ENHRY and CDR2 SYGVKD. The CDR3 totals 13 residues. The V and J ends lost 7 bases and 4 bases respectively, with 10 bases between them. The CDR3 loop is CAIKLSGTGELFF. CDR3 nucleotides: TGTGCCATCAAATTGAGCGGCACCGGGGAGCTGTTTTTT.